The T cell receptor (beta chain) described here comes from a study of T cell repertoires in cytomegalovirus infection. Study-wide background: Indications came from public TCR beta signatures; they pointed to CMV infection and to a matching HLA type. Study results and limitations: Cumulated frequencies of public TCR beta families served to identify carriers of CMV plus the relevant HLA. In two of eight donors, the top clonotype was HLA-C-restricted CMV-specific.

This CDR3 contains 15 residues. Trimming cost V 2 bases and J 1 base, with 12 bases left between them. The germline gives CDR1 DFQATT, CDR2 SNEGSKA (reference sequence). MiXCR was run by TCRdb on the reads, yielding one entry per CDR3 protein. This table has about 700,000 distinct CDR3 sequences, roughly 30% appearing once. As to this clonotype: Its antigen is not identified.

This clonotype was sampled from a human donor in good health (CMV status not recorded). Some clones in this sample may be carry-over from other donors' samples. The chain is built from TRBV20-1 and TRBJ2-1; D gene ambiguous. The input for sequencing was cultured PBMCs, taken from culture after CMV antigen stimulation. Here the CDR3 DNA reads TGCAGTGCTAGATATGGGCGGACGTCCTACAATGAGCAGTTCTTC. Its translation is CSARYGRTSYNEQFF.